This TCR beta chain was profiled in a study of T cells in Graves' hyperthyroidism and ophthalmopathy. Regarding the study as a whole: Stable hyperthyroidism and ophthalmopathy were separated using 13 V-J signatures. Before onset, ophthalmopathy was predicted by the model a median around 6.2 months earlier.

Patients between 18 and 65 years old had hyperthyroidism, newly diagnosed and lasting under 2 months. PBMCs came from about 10 ml fresh peripheral blood. Authors of the study amplified TCR beta CDR3 regions from RNA transcripts. The HTBI primer set was used in a first-round RT-PCR of the TCR CDR3. In TCRdb, the multiplex PCR reads were re-called with MiXCR into one record per CDR3 protein. The sample contains about 400,000 distinct CDR3 sequences, about 15% of which appear only once. Note on this clonotype: The antigen is unknown.

With V trimmed by 7 bases and J by 7 bases, 10 bases remained unmatched. The germline V gene has CDR1 MNHEY and CDR2 SVGEGT. The CDR3 totals 14 residues. The TCR was taken from a woman aged 30 to 39 with Graves' hyperthyroidism. The rearrangement uses TRBV6-2 or TRBV6-3 and TRBJ2-1; 7 nucleotides agree with TRBD2. Material: blood. CDR3 nucleotides: TGTGCCAGCATTTTTGCGGGAGTAGGTAATGAGCAGTTCTTC. The encoded protein is CASIFAGVGNEQFF.